These 12 T cell receptor beta chains share one sample of origin, sequenced in a study of cytomegalovirus exposure and HLA in healthy donors. The PCR used 60 Vbeta and 13 Jbeta primers. Repertoires were generated with immunoSEQ multiplex PCR, while TCRdb's copy carries only in-frame clones and drops some. This sample has over 120,000 clones; 77% occur once, and the top ten carry roughly 3.7%. Sequencing used PBMCs. Receptors originate from a male donor in good health and CMV-seronegative.

The chain couples TRBV27 to TRBJ2-3; D is unresolved. This CDR3 spans 16 amino acids. Germline CDR1 reads MNHEY; CDR2 reads SMNVEV (reference sequence). V shed 1 base and J shed 3 bases, with 14 bases lying between them. CDR3 in DNA: TGTGCCAGCAGTTTATTCCCCGAATCGAGGACAGATACGCAGTATTTT. Translating gives CASSLFPESRTDTQYF.

A few counts support this clone. The genes are TRBV7-2 and TRBJ1-5; the match to TRBD1 covers 8 bases. V gave up 5 bases and J gave up 1 base; unmatched junction bases: 13. CDR3 length: 18 residues. Germline V gene sequence: CDR1 SGHTA, CDR2 FQGNSA. CDR3 loop: CASSPTGQVGGSNQPQHF. The CDR3 coding sequence is TGTGCCAGCAGCCCAACGGGACAGGTAGGGGGGAGCAATCAGCCCCAGCATTTT.

This rearrangement joins TRBV6-1 to TRBJ2-4; 8 bases line up with TRBD2. This CDR3 has 16 amino acids. The V and J ends lost 0 bases and 7 bases, in that order; junction bases with no gene match: 8. Germline CDR1 reads MNHNS; CDR2 reads SASEGT. CDR3 loop: CASSEAGAGDGNIQYF. In nucleotides, the CDR3 is TGTGCCAGCAGTGAAGCGGGAGCGGGAGATGGCAACATTCAGTACTTC.

This chain joins TRBV18 and TRBJ2-5; 10 nucleotides align to TRBD2. This CDR3 comprises 17 residues. The ends lost 0 bases at V and 5 bases at J; junction bases unmatched: 9. The germline gives CDR1 KGHSH, CDR2 LQKENI. The CDR3 reads CASSPPGRLAGAETQYF. The DNA for the CDR3 is TGTGCCAGCTCACCACCGGGGCGGCTAGCGGGGGCGGAGACCCAGTACTTC.

The rearrangement uses TRBV9 and TRBJ1-4, with 8 bases identical to TRBD1. After removal of 0 bases from V and 7 bases from J, the junction contained 8 bases not matched to a gene. Germline V lookup: CDR1 SGDLS, CDR2 YYNGEE. This CDR3 region has 16 residues. CDR3 amino acids: CASSVGSRGRGEKLFF. The CDR3 nucleotides read TGTGCCAGCAGCGTAGGGTCCAGGGGGCGCGGTGAAAAACTGTTTTTT.

This clone has only one observation. V usage is TRBV15 and J usage is TRBJ2-7; 7 positions match TRBD1. The CDR3 is 15 amino acids. Trimming at V came to 0 bases and at J to 3 bases, leaving 5 bases not matched to a gene. CDR1 LNHNV and CDR2 YYDKDF come from the germline V gene (reference sequence). The CDR3 DNA is TGTGCCACCAGCAGAGAACAGGGGTCCTTCTACGAGCAGTACTTC. Translation: CATSREQGSFYEQYF. The full variable domain, rest sourced from reference TRBV15 and TRBJ2-7, is DAMVIQNPRYQVTQFGKPVTLSCSQTLNHNVMYWYQQKSSQAPKLLFHYYDKDFNNEADTPDNFQSRRPNTSFCFLDIRSPGLGDTAMYLCATSREQGSFYEQYFGPGTRLTVT.

The DNA of the CDR3 is TGTGCCAGCAGCCCCGCGGCGGGGGACAATGAGCAGTTCTTC. The encoded protein is CASSPAAGDNEQFF. The chain uses TRBV5-4 and TRBJ2-1; 7 nucleotides match TRBD2. Trimming removed 4 bases from V and 5 bases from J; junction bases left unmatched: 6. The CDR3 is made up of 14 amino acids. Germline values: CDR1 SGHNT, CDR2 YYREEE (reference sequence).

The chain joins TRBV13 to TRBJ2-1; 8 bases line up with TRBD2. V lost 4 bases and J lost 6; bases outside the gene matches: 14. CDR1 PRHDT and CDR2 FYEKMQ come from the germline V gene (reference sequence). The CDR3 contains 17 residues. The CDR3 protein is CASSSLKGGGTLNEQFF. DNA of the CDR3: TGTGCCAGCAGCTCCTTGAAAGGCGGGGGGACCCTCAATGAGCAGTTCTTC. Variable domain in full (rest from reference TRBV13 and TRBJ2-1): AAGVIQSPRHLIKEKRETATLKCYPIPRHDTVYWYQQGPGQDPQFLISFYEKMQSDKGSIPDRFSAQQFSDYHSELNMSSLELGDSALYFCASSSLKGGGTLNEQFFGPGTRLTVL.

This sequence joins TRBV19 and TRBJ2-5; TRBD1 matches 7 bases. The V segment lost 8 bases and the J segment 5 bases; nucleotides outside the gene matches: 8. This CDR3 comprises 13 residues. Germline CDR1 and CDR2: LNHDA and SQIVND (reference sequence). CDR3 sequence reads: CASRRGGAETQYF. The DNA of the CDR3 is TGTGCCAGTCGGAGAGGGGGCGCGGAGACCCAGTACTTC.

The genes are TRBV2 and TRBJ2-1; D not certain. The CDR3 extends over 13 amino acids. Germline CDR1 and CDR2: SNHLY and FYNNEI. V was shortened by 6 bases and J by 4 bases, with 10 bases between the two germline ends. CDR3 amino acids: CASRYRAYNEQFF. The DNA of the CDR3 is TGTGCCAGCAGGTACAGAGCTTACAATGAGCAGTTCTTC.

The chain carries TRBV6-5 and TRBJ2-3; 10 positions match TRBD2. J was trimmed by 0 bases and V by 4 bases; bases with no gene match: 4. CDR3 length: 16 residues. The V gene's germline CDR1 is MNHEY and CDR2 SVGAGI. CDR3 coding DNA: TGTGCCAGCAGTTCTGGACTAGCGGCGAGCACAGATACGCAGTATTTT. Protein: CASSSGLAASTDTQYF.

The V call is TRBV5-4, the J call TRBJ2-1, with unresolved D. The germline gives CDR1 SGHNT, CDR2 YYREEE (reference sequence). The CDR3 is 14 amino acids. V shed 10 bases and J shed 8 bases, with 22 bases lying between them. CDR3: CAPPRIAEAHEQFF. The CDR3 DNA follows: TGTGCCCCACCGAGAATAGCTGAGGCCCATGAGCAGTTCTTC.